Listed below are T cell receptor beta chains from one sample, sequenced in a study of cytomegalovirus exposure and HLA in healthy donors. Clones were sequenced by immunoSEQ multiplex PCR, and TCRdb holds only the in-frame ones, with some missing. The repertoire holds about 160,000 clones, approximately 80% seen once, with 7% in the top ten. The sequencing input was PBMCs. The receptor source for this set is a woman in her thirties or forties in good health and CMV-seropositive. Each CDR3 is given without its conserved first and last residue.

v_call	j_call	cdr3_aa
TRBV6-5	TRBJ2-7	ASSKPGQMRGEQY
TRBV19	TRBJ2-1	ASSPGGSRGDEQF
TRBV15	TRBJ2-1	ATSRELGLEQF
TRBV27	TRBJ1-3	ASSFSGPYSGNTIY
TRBV30	TRBJ1-3	AWTPGGGNTIY
TRBV18	TRBJ2-7	ASSLTSGGYEQY
TRBV7-2	TRBJ2-1	ASSLTREVGRGEQF
TRBV25-1	TRBJ2-2	ASTRLAAVPGELF
TRBV19	TRBJ2-6	ASTLGQGTSGANVLT
TRBV18	TRBJ1-1	ASSPLGQGEAEAF
TRBV2	TRBJ1-2	ASKGQEGYGYT
TRBV5-4	TRBJ1-3	ASSFQGARGNTIY
TRBV30	TRBJ2-7	AWSRDRALYEQY
TRBV13	TRBJ1-4	ASTLRDRGRDEKLF
TRBV11-2	TRBJ1-4	ASRRIQGGLF
TRBV9	TRBJ2-5	ASSLTREETQY
TRBV7-9	TRBJ1-1	ASSWGQTNTEAF
TRBV10-1	TRBJ2-7	ASGTHSYEQY
TRBV11-3	TRBJ2-1	ASSSRHGLAGGNEQF
TRBV29-1	TRBJ1-6	SVRLSGLNSPLH
TRBV25-1	TRBJ2-5	ASSERVDRTPLETQY
TRBV28	TRBJ1-2	ASSLGAKA
TRBV5-6	TRBJ1-1	ASSPMGAEAF
TRBV28	TRBJ1-2	ASSPRRGRVWDYGYT
TRBV28	TRBJ1-2	ASTRIGYGADYGYT
TRBV6-1	TRBJ1-1	ASSLTGGQAF
TRBV6-1	TRBJ1-5	ASSELGRGQPQH
TRBV27	TRBJ1-1	ASSMTGNGEAF
TRBV28	TRBJ1-4	ASSLGGTNEKLF
TRBV7-2	.	ASSKTGVYEQY
TRBV7-9	TRBJ1-1	ASSLGQGGLTEAF
TRBV7-8	TRBJ2-1	ASSPIRDYENNEQF